This note documents a single TCR beta chain sequence. Its target is not known. The data stem from a study of Ad26.COV2.S vaccination and SARS-CoV-2 variants. Study-wide background: Donor had been placed in the Ad26.COV2.S arm of the COV1001 trial. The vaccine Ad26.COV2.S was put into the muscle once, or twice with 56 days between. Points from the study as a whole: The analyses of TCR breadth and depth may have understated the size of total T cell responses.

Treatment of the sample: around 19 received Ad26.COV2.S at low or high dose, single or two shots; 5 received placebo; per-sample allocation not given. Collection of samples fell on day 63 after the first vaccine or placebo injection. The study used a vaccine consisting of an Ad26 vector that expressed Wuhan-strain SARS-CoV-2 spike. Trimming left V 0 bases short and J 11 bases short, with 8 bases between. Germline loops: CDR1 GTSNPN, CDR2 SVGIG (reference sequence). The CDR3 covers 12 residues. TCRdb's copy holds only in-frame clones and misses some; the assay was immunoSEQ multiplex PCR. This table has some 520,000 clones, around 90% appearing once.

The J gene is TRBJ1-6, the V gene TRBV30; no clear D. The sample in question was peripheral blood, obtained in a trial of Ad26.COV2.S vaccine versus placebo. The sequence was obtained from a person aged 18-65 years who received the Ad26.COV2.S COVID-19 vaccine or a placebo. The CDR3 DNA follows: TGTGCCTGGAGTGTATCGACGCCACCCCTCCACTTT. This sequence encodes CAWSVSTPPLHF. Based on the CDR3 plus reference TRBV30 and TRBJ1-6, the full variable domain is SQTIHQWPATLVQPVGSPLSLECTVEGTSNPNLYWYRQAAGRGLQLLFYSVGIGQISSEVPQNLSASRPQDRQFILSSKKLLLSDSGFYLCAWSVSTPPLHFGNGTRLTVT.